The clone carrying this T cell receptor (beta chain) is medium-sized by share. This sample was taken from a study of spatial heterogeneity in lung cancer. Study at large: Unique TCR and UMI combinations averaged more than ten appearances each in raw reads.

There are 13 residues in the CDR3. Deletions cut 8 bases from V and 3 bases from J, with 13 bases between. The time point denotes: sample taken at primary tumor resection. In each case, whole RNA from tumor, nontumor lung or frozen PBMC was sequenced unsorted. Untreated early-stage non-small cell lung cancer patients, some 70 in total, were the donors. Every molecule of TCR cDNA had its own unique molecular identifier. Via MiXCR, TCRdb re-called the 5' RACE reads, giving one row per CDR3 protein. The table shows about 2,600 distinct CDR3 sequences, with about 4.2% occurring only once. This rearrangement joins TRBV12-3 or TRBV12-4 to TRBJ1-2; D is possibly TRBD1 (5 bases). This sample comprised normal lung tissue next to the tumor, obtained at surgery. This sequence was found in a female donor with early-stage non-small cell lung cancer. CDR3 DNA: TGTGCCAGCGGGAGAGGGACCCACTATGGCTACACCTTC. It translates to CASGRGTHYGYTF.